The 16 T cell receptor beta chains presented below share a single source sample, sequenced in a study of T cell repertoires in cytomegalovirus infection. TCRdb passed the reads through MiXCR, listing each CDR3 protein once. The table includes some 700,000 distinct CDR3 sequences, around 31% detected once. These receptors have no known antigen. The material was cultured PBMCs, obtained from culture after CMV antigen stimulation. Every receptor here comes from a human donor in good health (CMV status not recorded). Some clones in this sample may be carry-over from other donors' samples.

The rearrangement joins TRBV6-2 or TRBV6-3 to TRBJ2-7; the match to TRBD1 covers 7 bases. Germline lookup yields CDR1 MNHEY and CDR2 SVGEGT. The V gene end was trimmed by 0 bases and the J gene end by 4 bases; junction bases not matched to a gene: 3. This CDR3 has 14 residues. The CDR3, as DNA: TGTGCCAGCAGTTACTCGACAGGGCGGTACGAGCAGTACTTC. Translated: CASSYSTGRYEQYF.

The chain joins TRBV7-6 to TRBJ2-2; 11 nucleotides agree with TRBD2. Germline V gene sequence: CDR1 SGHVS, CDR2 FNYEAQ. The CDR3 sequence is 17 residues long. V trimming: 3 bases; J trimming: 0 bases; junction bases outside the gene matches: 3. CDR3 sequence: CASSFGLAGANTGELFF. Here the CDR3 DNA reads TGTGCCAGCAGCTTTGGACTAGCGGGCGCGAACACCGGGGAGCTGTTTTTT.

The chain recombines TRBV4-3 with TRBJ2-5; 11 positions agree with TRBD2. V shed 5 bases, J shed 5 bases, and the junction held 7 bases outside the gene matches. Germline CDR1 LGHNA, CDR2 YSLEER. The CDR3 runs 15 residues. CDR3 amino acids: CASSGRLAGMETQYF. CDR3 nucleotides: TGCGCCAGCAGCGGACGACTAGCGGGAATGGAGACCCAGTACTTC.

The rearrangement links TRBV27 to TRBJ2-3; D not resolved. Trimming removed 5 bases at V and 5 bases at J, with 14 bases between. CDR1 is MNHEY, CDR2 SMNVEV, per germline (reference sequence). The CDR3 spans 14 residues. The CDR3 nucleotides read TGTGCCAGCAGTCCGCCTGGGTTAGTAGATACGCAGTATTTT. Translated: CASSPPGLVDTQYF.

The V and J genes are TRBV7-9 and TRBJ2-7, with 7 bases identical to TRBD1. The CDR3 length is 14 residues. Germline V gene lookup returns CDR1 SEHNR and CDR2 FQNEAQ (reference sequence). After removal of 5 bases from V and 3 bases from J, the junction contained 7 bases not matched to a gene. The CDR3 nucleotides read TGTGCCAGCAGCCCCGGTTCAGGGGGCTACGAGCAGTACTTC. Its translation: CASSPGSGGYEQYF.

The table lists this clonotype with many counts. The J gene is TRBJ2-7, the V gene TRBV7-6, with D perhaps assigned TRBD1 or TRBD2 (6 bases each). The V end was cut by 0 bases, the J end by 2 bases, with 11 bases between. Germline V CDR1 and CDR2: SGHVS, FNYEAQ. This CDR3 has 15 residues. As DNA, the CDR3 is TGTGCCAGCAGCTTAGCCAGGGGAGGCCCCTACGAGCAGTACTTC. Translated, it gives CASSLARGGPYEQYF.

The chain is built from TRBV2 and TRBJ2-1, with D perhaps matching TRBD2 (6 bases). CDR3 length equals 15 residues. CDR1 SNHLY and CDR2 FYNNEI come from the germline V gene. The ends were cut back, 4 bases at V and 8 bases at J, with 18 bases in the middle. The CDR3 region has the DNA TGTGCCAGCAGTGTACTCTCCGGGGGAGGACATGAGCAGTTCTTC. Residues: CASSVLSGGGHEQFF. Based on the CDR3 plus reference TRBV2 and TRBJ2-1, the full variable domain is EPEVTQTPSHQVTQMGQEVILRCVPISNHLYFYWYRQILGQKVEFLVSFYNNEISEKSEIFDDQFSVERPDGSNFTLKIRSTKLEDSAMYFCASSVLSGGGHEQFFGPGTRLTVL.

This clonotype was seen a few times. This chain uses TRBV4-1 with TRBJ1-4; D is possibly TRBD1 (6 bases). V gave up 0 bases and J gave up 4 bases, with 9 bases separating them. Germline lookup yields CDR1 MGHRA and CDR2 YSYEKL. CDR3 size: 15 residues. The CDR3 protein is CASSQEDRDNEKLFF. In nucleotides, the CDR3 is TGCGCCAGCAGCCAAGAGGACAGAGATAATGAAAAACTGTTTTTT.

This clonotype was seen repeatedly, ten times or more. This chain uses TRBV7-2 with TRBJ2-3, with D possibly being TRBD2 (6 bases). This CDR3 contains 14 residues. Germline V gene lookup returns CDR1 SGHTA and CDR2 FQGNSA. V dropped 1 base and J dropped 6 bases, with 11 bases sitting between them. The CDR3: CASSLVPSVDTQYF. CDR3 sequence (DNA): TGTGCCAGCAGCTTAGTCCCTAGCGTCGATACGCAGTATTTT. Supplemented by reference TRBV7-2 and TRBJ2-3, the full variable domain reads GAGVSQSPSNKVTEKGKDVELRCDPISGHTALYWYRQSLGQGLEFLIYFQGNSAPDKSGLPSDRFSAERTGGSVSTLTIQRTQQEDSAVYLCASSLVPSVDTQYFGPGTRLTVL.

The V call is TRBV19, the J call TRBJ1-5, with D maybe TRBD1 (6 bases). Per germline, CDR1 LNHDA and CDR2 SQIVND (reference sequence). V was pared by 7 bases and J by 4 bases, with 11 bases between. This CDR3 is built from 13 residues. The DNA for the CDR3 is TGTGCCAGTAATACGGACAGAAATCAGCCCCAGCATTTT. Protein: CASNTDRNQPQHF.

This sequence joins TRBV6-6 and TRBJ2-3; no clear D gene. This CDR3 comprises 13 residues. CDR1 and CDR2 (germline): MNHNY, SVGAGI (reference sequence). Trimming removed 7 bases at V and 5 bases at J, with 13 bases between. The CDR3 here is CASTLNGIDTQYF. The CDR3 DNA follows: TGTGCCAGCACCCTAAATGGGATAGATACGCAGTATTTT.

The rearrangement joins TRBV6-2 or TRBV6-3 to TRBJ1-2; a possible D gene is TRBD1 (6 bases). Germline CDR1 reads MNHEY; CDR2 reads SVGEGT. The CDR3 runs to 12 residues. V shed 6 bases and J shed 2 bases, with 7 bases lying between them. CDR3 in DNA: TGTGCCAGCAGCAGGGGCAACTATGGCTACACCTTC. Translation: CASSRGNYGYTF.

The chain couples TRBV27 to TRBJ2-1; D is perhaps TRBD1 (7 bases). Germline CDR1 and CDR2: MNHEY and SMNVEV (reference sequence). The CDR3 is 15 amino acids. V lost 6 bases, J lost 9 bases, and 21 bases lay in between. The CDR3 nucleotides are TGTGCCAGCAGGGAGGGAAGGGGGCGGTTATTTGAGCAGTTCTTC. This encodes CASREGRGRLFEQFF.

The V and J genes are TRBV12-3 or TRBV12-4 and TRBJ1-3; no clear D. The CDR3 has 14 residues. V lost 7 bases, J lost 0 bases, and 10 bases lay in between. Here the CDR3 reads CASTPGSSGNTIYF. CDR3 coding DNA: TGTGCCAGCACTCCGGGTTCCTCTGGAAACACCATATATTTT.

Points on this clonotype: An end of the junction differs from the germline gene, which may be a read error. The genes are TRBV7-9 and TRBJ2-3; D is unclear. Germline assignment: CDR1 SEHNR and CDR2 FQNEAQ (reference sequence). This CDR3 is 12 amino acids long. The CDR3 loop is CVSSLTLDTQYF. The CDR3 DNA is TGTGTCAGCAGCCTAACCTTAGATACGCAGTATTTT.

In its sample, this clonotype was seen a few times. V and J are TRBV28 and TRBJ2-4, with 10 bases identical to TRBD1. The germline CDR1 and CDR2 sequences are MDHEN and SYDVKM. The CDR3 runs to 15 residues. Unmatched junction bases numbered 12, after V lost 9 bases and J lost 7 bases. The CDR3, as DNA: TGTGCCAGTCGCCCGGGACAGGGGCCTCGGAACATTCAGTACTTC. This translates into CASRPGQGPRNIQYF. The variable domain in full, completed from reference TRBV28 and TRBJ2-4, reads DVKVTQSSRYLVKRTGEKVFLECVQDMDHENMFWYRQDPGLGLRLIYFSYDVKMKEKGDIPEGYSVSREKKERFSLILESASTNQTSMYLCASRPGQGPRNIQYFGAGTRLSVL.